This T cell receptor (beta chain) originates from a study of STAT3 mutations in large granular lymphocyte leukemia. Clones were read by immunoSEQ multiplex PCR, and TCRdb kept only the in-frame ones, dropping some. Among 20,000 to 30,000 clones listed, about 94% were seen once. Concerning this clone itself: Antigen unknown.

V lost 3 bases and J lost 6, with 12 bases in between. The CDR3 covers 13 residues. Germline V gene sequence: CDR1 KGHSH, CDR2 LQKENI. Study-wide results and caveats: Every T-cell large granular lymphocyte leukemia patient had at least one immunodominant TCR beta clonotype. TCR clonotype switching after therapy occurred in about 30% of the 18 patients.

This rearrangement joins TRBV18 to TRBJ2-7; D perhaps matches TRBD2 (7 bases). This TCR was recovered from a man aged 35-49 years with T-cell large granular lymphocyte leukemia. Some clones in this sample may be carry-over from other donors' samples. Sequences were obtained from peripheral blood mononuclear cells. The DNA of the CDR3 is TGTGCCAGCTCACCTAAGGGAGGGGGCGAGCAGTACTTC. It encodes CASSPKGGGEQYF.